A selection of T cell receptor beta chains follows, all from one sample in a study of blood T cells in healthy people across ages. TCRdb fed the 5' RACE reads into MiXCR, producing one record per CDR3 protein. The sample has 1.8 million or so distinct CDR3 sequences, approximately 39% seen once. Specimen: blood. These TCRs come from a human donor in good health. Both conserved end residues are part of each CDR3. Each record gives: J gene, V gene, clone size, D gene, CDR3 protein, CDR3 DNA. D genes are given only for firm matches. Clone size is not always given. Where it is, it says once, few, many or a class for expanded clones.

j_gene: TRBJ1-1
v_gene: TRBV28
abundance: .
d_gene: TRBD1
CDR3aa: CASRDRGREEAFF
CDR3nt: TGTGCCAGCCGGGACAGGGGGCGAGAGGAAGCTTTCTTT

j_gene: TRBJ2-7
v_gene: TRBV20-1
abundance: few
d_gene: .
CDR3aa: CSASNWGANEQYF
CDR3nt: TGCAGTGCTAGTAACTGGGGGGCCAACGAGCAGTACTTC

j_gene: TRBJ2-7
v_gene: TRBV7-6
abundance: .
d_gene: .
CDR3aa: CASSPGDGDEQYF
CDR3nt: TGTGCCAGCAGCCCGGGGGATGGAGACGAGCAGTACTTC

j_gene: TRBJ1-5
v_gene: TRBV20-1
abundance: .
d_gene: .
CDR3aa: CSASPGINQPQHF
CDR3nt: TGCAGTGCTAGCCCTGGAATCAATCAGCCCCAGCATTTT

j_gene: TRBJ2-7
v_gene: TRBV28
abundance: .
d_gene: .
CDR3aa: CASSFSNRYYEQYF
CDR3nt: TGTGCCAGCAGTTTTTCTAACAGGTACTACGAGCAGTACTTC

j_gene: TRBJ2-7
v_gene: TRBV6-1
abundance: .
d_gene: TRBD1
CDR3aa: CASLRDSSYEQYF
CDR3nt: TGTGCCAGCCTCCGGGACAGCTCCTACGAGCAGTACTTC

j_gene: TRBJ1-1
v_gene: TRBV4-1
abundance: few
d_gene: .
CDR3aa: CASSQDLRALNTEAFF
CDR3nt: TGCGCCAGCAGCCAAGACCTCAGGGCCCTGAACACTGAAGCTTTCTTT

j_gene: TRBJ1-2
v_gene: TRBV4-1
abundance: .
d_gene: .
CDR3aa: CASSQEPRGLLFYGYTF
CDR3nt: TGCGCCAGCAGCCAAGAACCACGAGGACTGCTTTTCTATGGCTACACCTTC

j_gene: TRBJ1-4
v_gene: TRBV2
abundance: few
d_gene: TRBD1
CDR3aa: CASSDHRGVEKKLFF
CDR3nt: TGTGCCAGCAGTGACCACAGGGGCGTAGAGAAAAAACTGTTTTTT

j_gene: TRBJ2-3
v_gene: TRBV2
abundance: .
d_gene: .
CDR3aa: CASRADYTDTQYF
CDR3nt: TGTGCCAGCAGAGCTGACTACACAGATACGCAGTATTTT

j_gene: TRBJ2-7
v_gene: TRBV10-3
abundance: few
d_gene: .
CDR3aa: CAVSGSRGMDEQYF
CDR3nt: TGTGCCGTCAGTGGGTCTCGGGGAATGGACGAGCAGTACTTC

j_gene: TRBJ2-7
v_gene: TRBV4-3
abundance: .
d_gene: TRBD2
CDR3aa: CASSRRATSGGFSSYEQYF
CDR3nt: TGCGCCAGCAGCCGCAGAGCGACTAGCGGGGGCTTTAGCTCCTACGAGCAGTACTTC

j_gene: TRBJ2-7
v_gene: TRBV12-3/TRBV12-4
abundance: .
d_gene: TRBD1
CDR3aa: CASSSRQGSIYEQYF
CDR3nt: TGTGCCAGCAGTTCTCGACAGGGGAGTATATACGAGCAGTACTTC

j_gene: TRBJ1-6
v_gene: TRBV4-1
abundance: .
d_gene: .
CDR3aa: CASSQDTTQGSPLHF
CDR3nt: TGCGCCAGCAGCCAAGATACCACCCAGGGTTCACCCCTCCACTTT

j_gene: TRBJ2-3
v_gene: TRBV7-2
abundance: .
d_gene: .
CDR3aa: CASSPRGVGAGTDTQYF
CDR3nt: TGTGCCAGCAGCCCCAGAGGTGTGGGGGCCGGCACAGATACGCAGTATTTT

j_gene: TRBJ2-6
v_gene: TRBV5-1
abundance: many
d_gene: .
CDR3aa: CASSFSSAPSGANVLTF
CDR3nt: TGCGCCAGCAGCTTCTCGTCAGCCCCTTCTGGGGCCAACGTCCTGACTTTC

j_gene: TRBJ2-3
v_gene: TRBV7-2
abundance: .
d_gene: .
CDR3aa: CASSSSTYTDTQYF
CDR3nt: TGTGCCAGCAGCTCCAGCACATACACAGATACGCAGTATTTT

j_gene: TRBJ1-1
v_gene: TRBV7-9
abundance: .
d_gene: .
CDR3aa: CASSLGPSYEAFF
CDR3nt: TGTGCCAGCAGCTTGGGGCCGAGCTATGAAGCTTTCTTT

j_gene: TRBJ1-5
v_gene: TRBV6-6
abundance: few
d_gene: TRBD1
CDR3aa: CASSYGTGGEGQPQHF
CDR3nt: TGTGCCAGCAGTTACGGGACAGGGGGCGAAGGACAGCCCCAGCATTTT

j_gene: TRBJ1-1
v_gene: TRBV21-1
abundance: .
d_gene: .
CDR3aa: CASSLPSAGGQGADTEAFF
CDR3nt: TGTGCCAGCAGCCTACCCTCGGCGGGAGGACAGGGGGCGGACACTGAAGCTTTCTTT

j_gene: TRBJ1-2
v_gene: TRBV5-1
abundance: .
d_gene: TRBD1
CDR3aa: CASSLDLPGQGYGYTF
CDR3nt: TGCGCCAGCAGCTTAGATTTACCGGGACAGGGCTATGGCTACACCTTC

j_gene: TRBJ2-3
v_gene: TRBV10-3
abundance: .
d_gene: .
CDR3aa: CAISPYWDTQYF
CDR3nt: TGTGCCATCAGTCCGTACTGGGATACGCAGTATTTT

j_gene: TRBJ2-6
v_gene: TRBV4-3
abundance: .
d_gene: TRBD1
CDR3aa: CASSQALTGGANVLTF
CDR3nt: TGCGCCAGCAGCCAAGCTTTGACAGGGGGAGCCAACGTCCTGACTTTC

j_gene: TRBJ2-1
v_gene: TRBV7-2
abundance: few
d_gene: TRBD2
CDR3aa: CASSLIPSGGWGEQFF
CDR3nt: TGTGCCAGCAGCTTAATTCCGAGCGGGGGGTGGGGGGAGCAGTTCTTC

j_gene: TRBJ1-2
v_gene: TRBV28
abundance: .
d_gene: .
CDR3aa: CASRRAGVGYTF
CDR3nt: TGTGCCAGCAGACGAGCCGGGGTTGGTTACACCTTC

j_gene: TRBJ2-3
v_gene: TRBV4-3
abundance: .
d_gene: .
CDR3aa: CASSQERSQELAADMQYF
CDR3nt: TGCGCCAGCAGCCAAGAAAGGTCCCAGGAACTAGCTGCAGATATGCAGTATTTT

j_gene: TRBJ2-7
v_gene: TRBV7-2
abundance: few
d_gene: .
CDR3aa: CASSLGSEHYEQYF
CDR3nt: TGTGCCAGCAGCTTAGGAAGTGAGCACTACGAGCAGTACTTC

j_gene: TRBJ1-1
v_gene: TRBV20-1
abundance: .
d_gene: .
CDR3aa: CSVHKAGRATEAFF
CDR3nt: TGCAGTGTCCATAAGGCGGGAAGAGCTACTGAAGCTTTCTTT

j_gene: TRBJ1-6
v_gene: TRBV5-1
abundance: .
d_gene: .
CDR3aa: CASRPTEVNSPLHF
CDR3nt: TGCGCCAGCAGGCCGACAGAGGTCAATTCACCCCTCCACTTT

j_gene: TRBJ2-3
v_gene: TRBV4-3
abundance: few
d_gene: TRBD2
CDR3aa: CASSFGGGVTDTQYF
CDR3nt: TGCGCCAGCAGCTTTGGCGGGGGTGTCACAGATACGCAGTATTTT

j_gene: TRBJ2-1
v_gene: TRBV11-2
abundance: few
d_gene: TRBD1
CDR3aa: CASSSRQGVLDEQFF
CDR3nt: TGTGCCAGCAGCTCCAGACAGGGGGTTTTAGATGAGCAGTTCTTC

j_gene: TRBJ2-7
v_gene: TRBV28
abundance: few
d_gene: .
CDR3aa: CASSPRRHYEQYF
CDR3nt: TGTGCCAGCAGTCCCAGGAGACACTACGAGCAGTACTTC

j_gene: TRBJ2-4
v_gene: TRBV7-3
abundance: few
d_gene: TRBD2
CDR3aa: CASSPRNGGARDIQYF
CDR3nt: TGTGCCAGCAGCCCAAGGAACGGGGGGGCCCGGGACATTCAGTACTTC

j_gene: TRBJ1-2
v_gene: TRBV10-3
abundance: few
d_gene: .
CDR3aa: CAIRPLEGEDGYTF
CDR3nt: TGTGCCATCAGACCCCTCGAAGGGGAGGATGGCTACACCTTC

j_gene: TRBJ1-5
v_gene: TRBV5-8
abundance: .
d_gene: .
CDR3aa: CASKSRTSQPQHF
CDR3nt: TGTGCCAGCAAATCCCGAACCAGTCAGCCCCAGCATTTT

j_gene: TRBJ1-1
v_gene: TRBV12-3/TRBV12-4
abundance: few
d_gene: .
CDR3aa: CASGRTGLTEAFF
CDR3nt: TGTGCCAGCGGACGTACAGGGCTCACTGAAGCTTTCTTT

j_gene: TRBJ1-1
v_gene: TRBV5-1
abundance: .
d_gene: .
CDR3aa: CASSLDRGVLNTEAFF
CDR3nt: TGCGCCAGCAGCTTGGATCGCGGGGTCCTTAACACTGAAGCTTTCTTT

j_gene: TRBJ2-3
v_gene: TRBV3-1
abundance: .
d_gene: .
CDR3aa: CASSQDRGVGTDTQYF
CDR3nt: TGTGCCAGCAGCCAAGATCGCGGGGTGGGCACAGATACGCAGTATTTT

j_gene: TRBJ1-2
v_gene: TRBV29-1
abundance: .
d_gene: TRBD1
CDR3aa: CSVGDGTGGYVGYGYTF
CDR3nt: TGCAGCGTTGGGGATGGGACAGGGGGTTATGTTGGCTATGGCTACACCTTC

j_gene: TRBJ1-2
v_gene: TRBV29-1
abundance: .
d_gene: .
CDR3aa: CSVGRQANYGYTF
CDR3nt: TGCAGCGTTGGAAGGCAAGCTAACTATGGCTACACCTTC

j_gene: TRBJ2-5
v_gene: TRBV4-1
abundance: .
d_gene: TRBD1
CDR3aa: CASSQDTNRGQETQYF
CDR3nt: TGCGCCAGCAGCCAAGATACGAACAGGGGGCAAGAGACCCAGTACTTC

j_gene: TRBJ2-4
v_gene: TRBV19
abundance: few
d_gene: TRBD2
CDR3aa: CASSVLAGENIQYF
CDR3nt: TGTGCCAGTAGTGTACTAGCGGGGGAAAACATTCAGTACTTC

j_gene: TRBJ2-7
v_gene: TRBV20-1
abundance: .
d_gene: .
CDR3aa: CSAAGTFNSYEQYF
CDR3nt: TGCAGTGCTGCGGGGACTTTTAATTCCTACGAGCAGTACTTC

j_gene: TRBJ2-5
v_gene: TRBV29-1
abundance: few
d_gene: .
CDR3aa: CSVTLQSGHTDEETQYF
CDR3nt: TGCAGCGTCACGTTACAATCCGGACACACAGACGAAGAGACCCAGTACTTC

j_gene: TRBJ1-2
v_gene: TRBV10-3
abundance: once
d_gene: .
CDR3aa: CAIKGEGDGYTF
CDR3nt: TGTGCCATTAAGGGTGAAGGGGATGGCTACACCTTC

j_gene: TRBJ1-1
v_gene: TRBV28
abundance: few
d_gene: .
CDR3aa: CASSLRGLLNTEAFF
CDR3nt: TGTGCCAGCAGTTTACGAGGGCTACTGAACACTGAAGCTTTCTTT

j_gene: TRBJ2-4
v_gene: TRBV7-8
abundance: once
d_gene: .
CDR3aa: CASSLGPGWEQYF
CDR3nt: TGTGCCAGCAGCTTAGGTCCTGGTTGGGAGCAGTACTTC

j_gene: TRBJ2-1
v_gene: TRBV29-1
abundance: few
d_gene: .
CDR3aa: CSVGIPKQGTVLFF
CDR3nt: TGCAGCGTTGGGATCCCCAAACAGGGTACGGTGTTGTTCTTC

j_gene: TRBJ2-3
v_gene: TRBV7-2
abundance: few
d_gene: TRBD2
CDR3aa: CASTPAGVRTDTQYF
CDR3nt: TGTGCCAGCACCCCAGCGGGGGTTCGCACAGATACGCAGTATTTT

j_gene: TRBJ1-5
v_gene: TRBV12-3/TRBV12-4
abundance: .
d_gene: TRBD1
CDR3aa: CASSPGTGNHQPQHF
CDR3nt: TGTGCCAGCAGTCCCGGGACAGGGAATCATCAGCCCCAGCATTTT

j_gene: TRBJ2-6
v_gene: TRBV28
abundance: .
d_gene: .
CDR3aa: CASSLTAVEGANVLTF
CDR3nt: TGTGCCAGCAGTTTAACAGCTGTAGAAGGGGCCAACGTCCTGACTTTC

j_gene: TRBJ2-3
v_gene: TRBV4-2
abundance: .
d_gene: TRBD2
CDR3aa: CAGSPTSGASTDTQYF
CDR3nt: TGTGCCGGCAGCCCAACTAGCGGGGCTAGCACAGATACGCAGTATTTT

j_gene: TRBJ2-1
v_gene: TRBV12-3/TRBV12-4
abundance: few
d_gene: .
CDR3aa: CASSKDGGRNWSYNEQFF
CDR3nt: TGTGCCAGCAGCAAAGACGGGGGGCGGAATTGGTCCTACAATGAGCAGTTCTTC

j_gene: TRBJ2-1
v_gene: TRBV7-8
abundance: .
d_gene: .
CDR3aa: CASSLQGAVAYNEQFF
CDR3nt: TGTGCCAGCAGCCTCCAAGGGGCTGTTGCCTACAATGAGCAGTTCTTC